A selection of T cell receptor beta chains follows, all from one sample in a study of blood T cell repertoires in COVID-19. The table came from immunoSEQ multiplex PCR; TCRdb's copy has only in-frame clones and leaves some out. Of 160,000 or so clones listed, roughly 89% were seen once; the top ten hold about 3.9%. The sample consisted of peripheral blood. The receptors come from a woman in her sixties who had recovered from COVID-19. The CDR3 runs from the conserved cysteine through the conserved F or W. D genes are given only for firm matches. Part of the rows lack a size; the others show once, few, many or a class for expanded clones.

few,TRBJ2-7,TRBD1,13,TRBV6-6,CASSYTITGGGNF,TGTGCCAGCAGTTACACCATTACAGGGGGCGGGAACTTC
.,TRBJ1-2,.,13,TRBV4-2,CASSQGWAYGYTF,TGTGCCAGCAGCCAAGGATGGGCCTATGGCTACACCTTC
once,TRBJ1-4,.,15,TRBV7-9,CASSLAAGAWEKLFF,TGTGCCAGCAGCTTAGCGGCAGGGGCTTGGGAAAAACTGTTTTTT
.,TRBJ2-3,TRBD2,15,TRBV10-3,CAISETSGGSDTQYF,TGTGCCATCAGTGAGACTAGCGGGGGATCAGATACGCAGTATTTT
once,TRBJ1-5,.,17,TRBV15,CATSNSPGSDSNQPQHF,TGTGCCACCAGCAACTCACCGGGGAGCGATAGCAATCAGCCCCAGCATTTT
.,TRBJ2-7,TRBD1,15,TRBV28,CASIQTGTGSYEQYF,TGTGCCAGCATCCAAACAGGGACAGGGTCCTACGAGCAGTACTTC
few,TRBJ1-1,.,13,TRBV3-1/TRBV3-2,CASSQGFQTEAFF,TGTGCCAGCAGCCAAGGCTTCCAGACTGAAGCTTTCTTT
.,TRBJ2-1,TRBD1,15,TRBV29-1,CSVQPQGASYNEQFF,TGCAGCGTTCAGCCACAGGGGGCTTCCTACAATGAGCAGTTCTTC
.,TRBJ2-3,.,14,TRBV5-1,CASGLSGGTDTQYF,TGCGCCAGCGGTCTCTCGGGGGGCACAGATACGCAGTATTTT
.,TRBJ2-7,.,12,TRBV21-1,CASSKVEFEQYF,TGTGCCAGCAGCAAAGTGGAGTTTGAGCAGTACTTC
.,TRBJ1-2,.,11,TRBV25-1,CASSTSNGYTF,TGTGCCAGCAGTACCAGTAATGGCTACACCTTC
.,TRBJ1-4,.,15,TRBV7-9,CASSLRAATNEKLFF,TGTGCCAGCAGCTTGAGGGCTGCAACTAATGAAAAACTGTTTTTT
.,TRBJ2-5,.,13,TRBV5-1,CATMAGDGETQYF,TGCGCGACCATGGCAGGGGACGGAGAGACCCAGTACTTC
.,TRBJ1-2,.,15,TRBV7-9,CASSLALTANYGYTF,TGTGCCAGCAGCTTAGCCCTCACAGCTAACTATGGCTACACCTTC
.,TRBJ2-3,TRBD2,16,TRBV19,CASSKDLAGGPDTQYF,TGTGCCAGTAGTAAGGATCTAGCGGGGGGGCCTGATACGCAGTATTTT
.,TRBJ2-3,.,13,TRBV19,CASSIGRTDTQYF,TGTGCCAGTAGTATAGGGAGAACAGATACGCAGTATTTT
.,TRBJ2-7,TRBD1,14,TRBV3-1/TRBV3-2,CASSPWDRDYEQYF,TGTGCCAGCAGCCCTTGGGACAGGGACTACGAGCAGTACTTC
once,TRBJ2-1,TRBD2,15,TRBV7-9,CAITGPGGSYNEQFF,TGTGCCATAACGGGGCCGGGGGGCTCCTACAATGAGCAGTTCTTC
.,TRBJ1-5,.,12,TRBV19,CASNPGNQPQHF,TGTGCGAGTAACCCAGGGAATCAGCCCCAGCATTTT
.,TRBJ1-6,.,15,TRBV5-1,CASSLQGMENSPLHF,TGCGCCAGCAGCTTACAAGGAATGGAGAATTCACCCCTCCACTTT
.,TRBJ2-5,TRBD2,16,TRBV6-1,CASSERASGGWETQYF,TGTGCCAGCAGTGAAAGGGCTAGCGGGGGGTGGGAGACCCAGTACTTC
.,TRBJ2-7,.,14,TRBV6-5,CASSYAGQTYEQYF,TGTGCCAGCAGTTACGCGGGACAGACATACGAGCAGTACTTC
.,TRBJ2-2,TRBD2,17,TRBV3-1/TRBV3-2,CASSPGLAGRSTGELFF,TGTGCCAGCAGCCCGGGACTAGCGGGGAGATCCACCGGGGAGCTGTTTTTT
once,TRBJ1-2,TRBD1,13,TRBV28,CASGTGGGSGYTF,TGTGCCAGCGGGACAGGGGGCGGGTCTGGCTACACCTTC
few,TRBJ2-3,TRBD1,16,TRBV9,CASSVEAGGPTDTQYF,TGTGCCAGCAGCGTTGAGGCAGGGGGTCCAACAGATACGCAGTATTTT
.,TRBJ1-2,.,14,TRBV9,CASSRDNPNYGYTF,TGTGCCAGCAGCAGGGACAACCCTAACTATGGCTACACCTTC